This T cell receptor beta chain was documented in a study of T cells in narcolepsy. Study details: Donors had narcolepsy type 1 or type 2, or were healthy controls. Notes on the study in general: Reportedly, autoreactive clonotypes were serially detected in patients' blood but not controls'.

Looked up from germline, CDR1 is ENHRY and CDR2 is SYGVKD. V was pared by 0 bases and J by 8 bases, with 13 bases of the junction left unmatched. This CDR3 contains 17 residues. Worth noting for this clone: Its antigen is as yet unknown.

Using immunoSEQ multiplex PCR, the repertoire was profiled, and TCRdb retains in-frame clones only, with some absent. The sample includes 8,000 to 8,500 clones, roughly two thirds of them seen just once. V usage is TRBV10-3 and J usage is TRBJ2-1, with 7 bases lining up with TRBD1. Sequenced: CD45RA- memory CD8+ T cells from PBMCs. The clonotype was recovered from a human donor with narcolepsy. The DNA for the CDR3 is TGTGCCATCAGTGAGTCGTCAGGGGGAAGAACTCTCGATGAGCAGTTCTTC. Translation: CAISESSGGRTLDEQFF.